This paragraph covers one T cell receptor beta chain sequence. V was trimmed by 8 bases and J by 0 bases, leaving 11 bases between them. Germline CDR1 is SQVTM and CDR2 is ANQGSEA. The CDR3 contains 12 residues. The data are from a study of blood T cells in healthy people across ages. Study context: Capture by template switching was about one barcoded beta molecule per two T cells.

Primed by a sample-barcoded 5' primer and a J-beta primer mix, a second PCR proceeded for about 6 to 12 cycles. Each CDR3 protein is one row after TCRdb ran MiXCR on the 5' RACE reads. The repertoire includes 550,000 to 750,000 distinct CDR3 sequences, around 20% of them detected once, and roughly 3.9% sits in the top ten. This clonotype was sampled from a man in his 70s in good health. The rearrangement links TRBV29-1 to TRBJ2-7; perhaps TRBD1 as D (6 bases). Sequenced: blood. The chain's CDR3 is CSYTGNSYEQYF. The CDR3 coding sequence is TGCAGCTATACAGGGAACTCCTACGAGCAGTACTTC.